The 17 T cell receptor beta chains below all came from one sample that was sequenced in a study of cytomegalovirus exposure and HLA in healthy donors. PCR used 60 Vbeta primers and 13 Jbeta primers. Method: immunoSEQ multiplex PCR; TCRdb's copy keeps in-frame clones and lacks some. Counted here are tens of thousands of clones, roughly 70% occurring once; the ten biggest clones make up roughly an eighth. The sample taken for sequencing was PBMCs. The receptors were gathered from a man between 65 and 80 years old in good health and CMV-seronegative.

The chain uses TRBV29-1 and TRBJ1-6; 7 bases agree with TRBD1. This CDR3 comprises 13 residues. Per the germline V gene, CDR1 is SQVTM and CDR2 is ANQGSEA. After removal of 4 bases from V and 8 bases from J, the junction contained 5 bases not matched to a gene. CDR3 sequence (DNA): TGCAGCGTTGCCGACAGGGCGGATTCACCCCTCCACTTT. As protein: CSVADRADSPLHF. Using reference TRBV29-1 and TRBJ1-6 for the parts outside the CDR3, the full variable domain is SAVISQKPSRDICQRGTSLTIQCQVDSQVTMMFWYRQQPGQSLTLIATANQGSEATYESGFVIDKFPISRPNLTFSTLTVSNMSPEDSSIYLCSVADRADSPLHFGNGTRLTVT.

With respect to this clone: Germline is not matched at one junction end, which may reflect a read error. The rearrangement uses TRBV7-7 and TRBJ2-3; 9 bases map to TRBD2. This CDR3 has 18 amino acids. The V gene's germline CDR1 is SSHAT and CDR2 FNYEAQ (reference sequence). The CDR3 DNA sequence: TGTGCTAGCAGCTTAGGTTTTTCTAGCGGGGTGTCCACAGATACGCAGTATTTT. Its protein product is CASSLGFSSGVSTDTQYF.

In this sample, this clone turned up a few times. One end of the junction fails to match germline, which may point to a read error. The chain recombines TRBV6-6 with TRBJ2-7; D perhaps matches TRBD1 (5 bases). CDR3 length equals 13 residues. Germline values: CDR1 MNHNY, CDR2 SVGAGI (reference sequence). The CDR3 here is CSSRSPTAYEQYF. CDR3 nucleotide sequence: TGTTCCAGCAGGTCCCCGACAGCCTACGAGCAGTACTTC.

This clone has only a few counts. V usage is TRBV4-1 and J usage is TRBJ2-7, with 7 positions matching TRBD2. Trimming removed 1 base from V and 2 bases from J; junction bases left unmatched: 8. The CDR3 runs to 16 residues. Germline V gene lookup returns CDR1 MGHRA and CDR2 YSYEKL. CDR3 loop: CASSQGPTGLTYEQYF. Here the CDR3 DNA reads TGCGCCAGCAGCCAAGGGCCTACGGGACTAACCTACGAGCAGTACTTC.

This chain joins TRBV19 and TRBJ1-6; D unclear. Germline V gene data show CDR1 as LNHDA and CDR2 as SQIVND (reference sequence). The V end lost 6 bases, the J end lost 8 bases, and 11 bases lay between the germline ends. CDR3 length: 13 residues. CDR3 sequence reads: CASSQQSDSPLHF. The DNA of the CDR3 is TGTGCCAGTAGCCAACAAAGCGATTCACCCCTCCACTTT.

The CDR3 loop is CASRPLAGTQYF. The CDR3 bases are TGTGCCAGCAGGCCACTAGCGGGTACGCAGTATTTT. The gene calls are TRBV6-6 and TRBJ2-3; 9 positions agree with TRBD2. CDR1 is MNHNY, CDR2 SVGAGI, per germline (reference sequence). V gave up 6 bases and J gave up 8 bases; unmatched junction bases: 3. The CDR3 has 12 amino acids.

This chain uses TRBV19 with TRBJ2-1, with 9 bases identical to TRBD2. The length of the CDR3 is 15 residues. Germline assignment: CDR1 LNHDA and CDR2 SQIVND (reference sequence). V lost 6 bases, J lost 7 bases, and 10 bases stayed unmatched. CDR3 nucleotides: TGTGCCAGTAGACGAGTGCGGGAGGGCAGGAATGAGCAGTTCTTC. The encoded protein is CASRRVREGRNEQFF.

The chain employs TRBV6-6 and TRBJ2-5, with D perhaps TRBD1 (6 bases). Germline values: CDR1 MNHNY, CDR2 SVGAGI (reference sequence). V was shortened by 7 bases and J by 2 bases, with 8 bases between the two germline ends. The CDR3 consists of 12 residues. CDR3 DNA sequence: TGTGCCAGCATGGGGGCGCAAGAGACCCAGTACTTC. Its translation is CASMGAQETQYF.

This clone has only one observation. This sequence joins TRBV7-2 and TRBJ2-1; 7 nucleotides agree with TRBD1. The CDR3 is made up of 17 amino acids. The V gene end was trimmed by 1 base and the J gene end by 3 bases; junction bases not matched to a gene: 9. The germline V gene encodes CDR1 SGHTA and CDR2 FQGNSA. The CDR3 loop is CASSLEEDRWGYNEQFF. The CDR3 nucleotides read TGTGCCAGCAGCTTAGAGGAGGACAGGTGGGGCTACAATGAGCAGTTCTTC.

J is TRBJ1-4 and V is TRBV6-5, with D possibly matching TRBD1 (5 bases). CDR1 is MNHEY and CDR2 is SVGAGI in the germline V gene. CDR3 length: 13 amino acids. V lost 7 bases and J lost 5, with 11 bases in between. This CDR3 reads CASKRGPNEKLFF. As DNA, the CDR3 is TGTGCCAGCAAAAGGGGCCCGAATGAAAAACTGTTTTTT.

The chain has TRBV9 and TRBJ1-1; D gene unclear. The V gene's germline CDR1 is SGDLS and CDR2 YYNGEE. V dropped 0 bases and J dropped 3 bases, with 6 bases sitting between them. The CDR3 covers 13 residues. CDR3 in amino acids: CASSVAPDTEAFF. The CDR3, as DNA: TGTGCCAGCAGCGTAGCGCCGGACACTGAAGCTTTCTTT.

The chain links TRBV7-9 to TRBJ1-5; D gene uncertain. Trimming removed 4 bases from V and 6 bases from J, with 13 bases in between. Germline CDR1 reads SEHNR; CDR2 reads FQNEAQ (reference sequence). The CDR3 totals 14 residues. CDR3 residues: CASSSAAGSQPQHF. The CDR3 nucleotides read TGTGCCAGCAGCTCGGCAGCGGGGTCTCAGCCCCAGCATTTT. Supplemented by reference TRBV7-9 and TRBJ1-5, the full variable domain reads DTGVSQNPRHKITKRGQNVTFRCDPISEHNRLYWYRQTLGQGPEFLTYFQNEAQLEKSRLLSDRFSAERPKGSFSTLEIQRTEQGDSAMYLCASSSAAGSQPQHFGDGTRLSIL.

The chain employs TRBV10-3 and TRBJ2-2; 8 bases align to TRBD1. Unmatched junction bases numbered 11, after V lost 3 bases and J lost 8 bases. The CDR3 is 16 residues long. Looked up from germline, CDR1 is ENHRY and CDR2 is SYGVKD. CDR3 nucleotides: TGTGCCATCAGTGAATGGACAGGGAGAGGTAGAGGGGAGCTGTTTTTT. This translates into CAISEWTGRGRGELFF.

This rearrangement joins TRBV19 to TRBJ1-4, with TRBD1 matching over 9 bases. This CDR3 comprises 14 residues. The V segment lost 4 bases and the J segment 6 bases; nucleotides outside the gene matches: 3. Germline loops: CDR1 LNHDA, CDR2 SQIVND (reference sequence). The CDR3 bases are TGTGCCAGTAGTAACCGACAGGGGGATGAAAAACTGTTTTTT. Protein sequence: CASSNRQGDEKLFF.

The chain employs TRBV2 and TRBJ2-1, with 7 bases matching TRBD2. Germline V gene lookup returns CDR1 SNHLY and CDR2 FYNNEI. CDR3 length equals 14 residues. Trimming removed 10 bases from V and 4 bases from J; junction bases left unmatched: 10. Written as DNA, the CDR3 is TGTGCCACCAACTGGGGGGGACCATACAATGAGCAGTTCTTC. Protein: CATNWGGPYNEQFF.

The chain recombines TRBV5-1 with TRBJ2-1; TRBD1 matches at 7 bases. V shed 0 bases, J shed 4 bases, and the junction held 1 base outside the gene matches. The germline V gene encodes CDR1 SGHRS and CDR2 YFSETQ. There are 14 residues in the CDR3. Here the CDR3 DNA reads TGCGCCAGCAGCTTGGAGGGGGCTTACAATGAGCAGTTCTTC. Residues: CASSLEGAYNEQFF.

The CDR3 here is CSAKGQGTYNEQFF. CDR3 DNA sequence: TGCAGCGCAAAGGGACAGGGTACCTACAATGAGCAGTTCTTC. The J gene is TRBJ2-1, the V gene TRBV29-1; the match to TRBD1 covers 9 bases. Trimming at V came to 7 bases and at J to 2 bases, leaving 6 bases not matched to a gene. CDR3 length: 14 residues. Per the germline V gene, CDR1 is SQVTM and CDR2 is ANQGSEA.